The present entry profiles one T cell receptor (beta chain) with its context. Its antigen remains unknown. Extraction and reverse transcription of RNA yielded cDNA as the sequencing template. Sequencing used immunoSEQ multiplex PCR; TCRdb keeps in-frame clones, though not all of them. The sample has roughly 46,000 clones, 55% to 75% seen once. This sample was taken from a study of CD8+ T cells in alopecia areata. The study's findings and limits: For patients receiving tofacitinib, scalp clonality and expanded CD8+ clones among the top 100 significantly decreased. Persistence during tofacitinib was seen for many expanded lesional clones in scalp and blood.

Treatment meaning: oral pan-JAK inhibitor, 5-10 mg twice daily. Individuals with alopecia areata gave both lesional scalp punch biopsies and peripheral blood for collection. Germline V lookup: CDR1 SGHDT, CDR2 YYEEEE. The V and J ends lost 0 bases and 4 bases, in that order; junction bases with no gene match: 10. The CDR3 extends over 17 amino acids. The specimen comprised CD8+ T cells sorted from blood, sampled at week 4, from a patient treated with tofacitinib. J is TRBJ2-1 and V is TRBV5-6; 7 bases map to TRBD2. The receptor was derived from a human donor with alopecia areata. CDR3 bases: TGTGCCAGCAGCTTGGGGCGGCTAGCGGTCTCTTACAATGAGCAGTTCTTC. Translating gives CASSLGRLAVSYNEQFF.